This T cell receptor beta chain was captured in a study of STAT5B mutations in CD4+ large granular lymphocyte leukemia. General study results and limits: About a quarter of private leukemic clonotypes occurred rarely in other patients' non-leukemic repertoires. TRBV06-family usage was enriched in top patient clones (8/27) versus controls (2/35).

Control samples were healthy donors' buffy coats. Using immunoSEQ multiplex PCR, the repertoire was profiled, and TCRdb retains in-frame clones only, with some absent. Here the sample spans fewer than 50,000 clones, more than 65% being singletons. As for this clone: The antigen remains undetermined.

Per germline, CDR1 LNHDA and CDR2 SQIVND (reference sequence). The CDR3 runs 17 residues. The trim removed 3 bases at V and 1 base at J, leaving 6 bases unmatched. This receptor was obtained from a human donor in good health. Sequenced material: CD4+ T cells from blood buffy coats. The V gene is TRBV19, the J gene TRBJ1-3; 10 bases are a match to TRBD1. The CDR3 region has the DNA TGTGCCAGTAGTATTAGTAGACAGGGGGCTTCTGGAAACACCATATATTTT. This codes for CASSISRQGASGNTIYF. The full variable domain, in which reference TRBV19 and TRBJ1-3 provide the parts outside the CDR3, is DGGITQSPKYLFRKEGQNVTLSCEQNLNHDAMYWYRQDPGQGLRLIYYSQIVNDFQKGDIAEGYSVSREKKESFPLTVTSAQKNPTAFYLCASSISRQGASGNTIYFGEGSWLTVV.